Listed here are 31 T cell receptor beta chains from one sample, sequenced in a study of T cell responses to AZD1222 COVID-19 vaccine. Data came from immunoSEQ multiplex PCR; TCRdb stores just in-frame clones and leaves some out. The sample lists approximately 77,000 clones, 92% occurring once. This specimen was peripheral blood, taken 28 days after the second AZD1222 dose. These receptors all come from an adult who received the AZD1222 COVID-19 vaccine.

This clone was observed once. J is TRBJ1-1 and V is TRBV4-1; TRBD1 matches at 9 bases. Germline V CDR1 and CDR2: MGHRA, YSYEKL. The CDR3 loop spans 19 amino acids. V dropped 7 bases and J dropped 6; count of bases not matched to a gene: 24. The CDR3 is CASNPSPGTGYGRGSEAFF. For the CDR3, the DNA is TGCGCCAGCAACCCCTCCCCCGGGACAGGGTATGGAAGAGGATCTGAAGCTTTCTTT.

The gene calls are TRBV6-5 and TRBJ1-6; D is perhaps TRBD1 (5 bases). V was pared by 6 bases and J by 7 bases, with 16 bases between. This CDR3 is 15 amino acids long. Per the germline V gene, CDR1 is MNHEY and CDR2 is SVGAGI. The CDR3 DNA is TGTGCCAGCAGGGGTCAGGGATTAGAGAATTCACCCCTCCACTTT. It translates to CASRGQGLENSPLHF.

The V and J genes are TRBV6-5 and TRBJ2-5; D is possibly TRBD1 or TRBD2 (5 bases each). Trimming took 0 bases from V and 5 from J, leaving 13 bases between them. The CDR3 has 15 amino acids. The germline V gene has CDR1 MNHEY and CDR2 SVGAGI. In DNA form, the CDR3 reads TGTGCCAGCAGTTACTCGTCGGGAAGGGGCGAGACCCAGTACTTC. Its translation: CASSYSSGRGETQYF.

J is TRBJ1-5 and V is TRBV7-9, with D possibly being TRBD1 (5 bases). Looked up from germline, CDR1 is SEHNR and CDR2 is FQNEAQ (reference sequence). Between the trimmed V and J ends, which lost 1 base and 1 base, there was a span of 11 bases. This CDR3 contains 16 residues. The CDR3 DNA reads as TGTGCCAGCAGCTTAGAAGCAGGGCGGAGCAATCAGCCCCAGCATTTT. Translating it yields CASSLEAGRSNQPQHF.

V gene TRBV7-2 combines with J gene TRBJ1-5; no clear D gene. Germline V lookup: CDR1 SGHTA, CDR2 FQGNSA. This CDR3 region has 13 residues. Trimming took off 4 bases at V and 6 bases at J, with 10 bases between the two ends. DNA of the CDR3: TGTGCCAGCAGCTCCGGCGCGGGTCAGCCCCAGCATTTT. This sequence encodes CASSSGAGQPQHF.

The gene calls are TRBV27 and TRBJ2-7, with TRBD2 matching 12 bases. This CDR3 is 13 amino acids long. The germline V gene has CDR1 MNHEY and CDR2 SMNVEV (reference sequence). Losses at the gene ends were 7 bases for V and 4 bases for J; bases not matched to a gene: 2. The DNA for the CDR3 is TGTGCCAGCACACTAGCGGGAGGTTACGAGCAGTACTTC. It yields the protein CASTLAGGYEQYF.

In DNA, the CDR3 is TGTGCCAGCAGTTATGAAGTGGGATCCTACAATGAGCAGTTCTTC. It specifies CASSYEVGSYNEQFF. J is TRBJ2-1 and V is TRBV6-4; D not certain. Trimming removed 5 bases at V and 1 base at J, with 12 bases between. Germline V gives CDR1 MRHNA, CDR2 SNTAGT. This CDR3 contains 15 residues.

The CDR3 is CASSFVQRYNEQFF. In DNA form, the CDR3 reads TGTGCCAGCAGCTTTGTGCAGCGGTACAATGAGCAGTTCTTC. J is TRBJ2-1 and V is TRBV7-9; a weak D match, TRBD2 (5 bases). V was cut by 3 bases and J by 4 bases, with 10 bases left in between. Germline lookup yields CDR1 SEHNR and CDR2 FQNEAQ (reference sequence). The CDR3 extends over 14 amino acids. Together with reference TRBV7-9 and TRBJ2-1, the CDR3 gives the full variable domain: DTGVSQNPRHKITKRGQNVTFRCDPISEHNRLYWYRQTLGQGPEFLTYFQNEAQLEKSRLLSDRFSAERPKGSFSTLEIQRTEQGDSAMYLCASSFVQRYNEQFFGPGTRLTVL.

The count of this clone is one. The genes are TRBV10-1 and TRBJ2-1, with 9 bases that match TRBD2. Germline CDR1 is WNHNN and CDR2 is SYGVQD (reference sequence). The CDR3 has 16 amino acids. The J segment lost 6 bases and the V segment lost 2 bases, leaving 8 bases of the junction unmatched. CDR3 nucleotide sequence: TGCGCCAGCAGTGAGCCGACGGGACTAGCTGGCAATGAGCAGTTCTTC. This codes for CASSEPTGLAGNEQFF.

Only one count was recorded for this clone. The V gene is TRBV9, the J gene TRBJ2-6, with TRBD1 as a possible D gene (5 bases). Per the germline V gene, CDR1 is SGDLS and CDR2 is YYNGEE. V gave up 4 bases and J gave up 0 bases, with 11 bases separating them. This CDR3 has 16 residues. CDR3 region: CASSPRQFSGANVLTF. The CDR3 nucleotides read TGTGCCAGCAGCCCCAGACAGTTCTCTGGGGCCAACGTCCTGACTTTC.

This sequence joins TRBV7-9 and TRBJ2-1; tentative D call: TRBD2 (6 bases). There are 18 residues in the CDR3. Trimming cost V 4 bases and J 2 bases, with 21 bases left between them. Germline V gene lookup returns CDR1 SEHNR and CDR2 FQNEAQ (reference sequence). CDR3 in amino acids: CASSSSLSAGSAYNEQFF. The CDR3, as DNA: TGTGCCAGCAGCTCCTCCCTTTCGGCGGGAAGTGCCTACAATGAGCAGTTCTTC.

V usage is TRBV5-8 and J usage is TRBJ2-1, with 11 positions matching TRBD2. J lost 4 bases, V lost 0 bases, and 3 bases had no gene match. From germline, CDR1 is SGHTS and CDR2 YDEGEE. This CDR3 region has 16 residues. The CDR3 sequence is CASSLGIAGGYNEQFF. CDR3 nucleotide sequence: TGTGCCAGCAGCTTGGGGATAGCGGGAGGGTACAATGAGCAGTTCTTC.

The gene calls are TRBV10-3 and TRBJ2-1; D is unresolved. V was cut by 8 bases and J by 6 bases, with 11 bases left in between. This CDR3 is built from 12 residues. From germline, CDR1 is ENHRY and CDR2 SYGVKD. This CDR3 is CAIESLGNEQFF. CDR3 sequence (DNA): TGTGCCATCGAGTCTCTGGGCAATGAGCAGTTCTTC.

This rearrangement joins TRBV2 to TRBJ1-2; D perhaps matches TRBD1 (5 bases). Trimming pared 7 bases from V and 4 bases from J, leaving 10 bases between. There are 12 residues in the CDR3. Germline CDR1 and CDR2: SNHLY and FYNNEI. The CDR3: CASNQGAYGYTF. The CDR3, as DNA: TGTGCCAGCAACCAGGGCGCCTATGGCTACACCTTC.

This chain uses TRBV5-4 with TRBJ2-7, with D maybe TRBD2 (6 bases). The CDR3 totals 12 residues. Looked up from germline, CDR1 is SGHNT and CDR2 is YYREEE (reference sequence). V was trimmed by 3 bases and J by 3 bases, leaving 7 bases between them. DNA for the CDR3: TGTGCCAGCAGCTCGGACTACTACGAGCAGTACTTC. It is translated as CASSSDYYEQYF.

The chain links TRBV14 to TRBJ2-2; no firm D call. The CDR3 loop spans 17 amino acids. The germline V gene encodes CDR1 SGHDN and CDR2 FVKESK. V gave up 4 bases and J gave up 5 bases, with 20 bases separating them. The CDR3 loop reads CASSLPGPPVGTGELFF. As DNA, the CDR3 is TGTGCCAGCAGCCTCCCCGGGCCCCCGGTGGGGACCGGGGAGCTGTTTTTT.

V usage is TRBV5-6 and J usage is TRBJ2-4, with 9 bases aligning to TRBD1. Germline V gene sequence: CDR1 SGHDT, CDR2 YYEEEE. This CDR3 has 12 amino acids. V lost 3 bases, J lost 12 bases, and 4 bases stayed unmatched. CDR3 coding DNA: TGTGCCAGCAGCTGGGGACAGGGCTATCAGTACTTC. Translation gives CASSWGQGYQYF.

The genes are TRBV18 and TRBJ1-5; TRBD1 agrees at 10 bases. Germline V CDR1 and CDR2: KGHSH, LQKENI. CDR3 length equals 14 residues. The J segment lost 7 bases and the V segment lost 2 bases, leaving 2 bases of the junction unmatched. CDR3 in amino acids: CASSPRDRGQPQHF. CDR3 sequence (DNA): TGTGCCAGCTCACCAAGGGACAGGGGCCAGCCCCAGCATTTT.

The V and J genes are TRBV9 and TRBJ2-6; weak D call: TRBD1 (7 bases). The CDR3 is made up of 15 amino acids. With 4 bases removed from V and 2 bases from J, the gap between germline ends came to 10 bases. Germline CDR1 reads SGDLS; CDR2 reads YYNGEE. In DNA, the CDR3 is TGTGCCAGCAGCCGCAGGGGGGCTGGGGCCAACGTCCTGACTTTC. This sequence encodes CASSRRGAGANVLTF.

There are a few counts of this clone. V is TRBV3-1 (or the pseudogene TRBV3-2) and J is TRBJ2-2; 12 nucleotides match TRBD2. Germline loops: CDR1 LGHDT, CDR2 YNNKEL (reference sequence). The length of the CDR3 is 15 residues. With V trimmed by 5 bases and J by 5 bases, 3 bases remained unmatched. The CDR3 DNA reads TGTGCCAGCAGCAGAGGACTAGCGGGGACCGGGGAGCTGTTTTTT. This codes for CASSRGLAGTGELFF.

The rearrangement links TRBV7-2 to TRBJ1-1; D ambiguous. The V end lost 4 bases, the J end lost 9 bases, and 15 bases lay between the germline ends. CDR1 and CDR2 from the germline V gene are SGHTA and FQGNSA. The CDR3 consists of 13 residues. Here the CDR3 reads CASSSDTTLKAFF. The CDR3 DNA sequence: TGTGCCAGCAGCTCCGACACAACACTGAAAGCTTTCTTT. Filled out from reference TRBV7-2 and TRBJ1-1, the complete variable domain reads GAGVSQSPSNKVTEKGKDVELRCDPISGHTALYWYRQSLGQGLEFLIYFQGNSAPDKSGLPSDRFSAERTGGSVSTLTIQRTQQEDSAVYLCASSSDTTLKAFFGQGTRLTVV.

The V and J genes are TRBV24-1 and TRBJ1-5; tentatively, D is TRBD1 (5 bases). There are 15 residues in the CDR3. CDR1 KGHDR and CDR2 SFDVKD come from the germline V gene. Trimming left V 5 bases short and J 3 bases short, with 13 bases between. In DNA, the CDR3 is TGTGCCACCAGTGGGGAGCAGGGATACAATCAGCCCCAGCATTTT. This codes for CATSGEQGYNQPQHF.

There are a few counts of this clone. The chain uses TRBV30 and TRBJ1-5; the D is unclear. This CDR3 has 15 amino acids. Trimming pared 3 bases from V and 5 bases from J, leaving 17 bases between. Germline V gene lookup returns CDR1 GTSNPN and CDR2 SVGIG (reference sequence). The CDR3 nucleotides are TGTGCCTGGAGGCCCCCGGGAGGTAGAGATCAGCCCCAGCATTTT. This encodes CAWRPPGGRDQPQHF.

The gene calls are TRBV30 and TRBJ2-1; 7 nucleotides line up with TRBD1. CDR1 and CDR2 (germline): GTSNPN, SVGIG (reference sequence). Trimming took 6 bases from V and 7 from J; bases not matched to a gene: 9. The CDR3 contains 13 residues. The CDR3 protein is CACQGQPDNEQFF. The CDR3 DNA reads as TGTGCCTGCCAGGGACAGCCTGATAATGAGCAGTTCTTC.

J is TRBJ1-2 and V is TRBV3-1 (or the pseudogene TRBV3-2); weak D call: TRBD1 (5 bases). This CDR3 has 15 residues. Germline V CDR1 and CDR2: LGHDT, YNNKEL (reference sequence). The V end lost 0 bases, the J end lost 5 bases, and 13 bases lay between the germline ends. Here the CDR3 reads CASSQDSGGWYGYTF. As DNA, the CDR3 is TGTGCCAGCAGCCAAGATTCCGGGGGTTGGTATGGCTACACCTTC.

This chain's CDR3 is CASSLFPDRETQYF. CDR3 bases: TGTGCCAGCAGCTTATTTCCGGACAGAGAGACCCAGTACTTC. The chain employs TRBV7-9 and TRBJ2-5; TRBD1 might be the D (6 bases). From germline, CDR1 is SEHNR and CDR2 FQNEAQ (reference sequence). Trimming took 2 bases from V and 4 from J, leaving 11 bases between them. The length of the CDR3 is 14 residues.

This chain joins TRBV28 and TRBJ1-4; 8 bases match TRBD1. This CDR3 comprises 17 residues. J was trimmed by 11 bases and V by 6 bases; bases with no gene match: 20. Germline V gene lookup returns CDR1 MDHEN and CDR2 SYDVKM. As DNA, the CDR3 is TGTGCCAGCAGCTCAATTAGGGCAGGGGGCGCCTTGGGGAAACTGTTTTTT. Translation gives CASSSIRAGGALGKLFF.

This clone was recorded only once. This chain links TRBV27 with TRBJ2-3, with 10 nucleotides matching TRBD2. The CDR3 sequence is 14 residues long. V lost 3 bases to trimming and J lost 3 bases; unmatched junction nucleotides: 0. Germline assignment: CDR1 MNHEY and CDR2 SMNVEV (reference sequence). The CDR3 DNA is TGTGCCAGCAGTTTGGGACTAGCGACAGATACGCAGTATTTT. This codes for CASSLGLATDTQYF.

The CDR3 DNA is TGCACCAGCAGCCAAGATTACGTTGAGGCCATCACCTACAATGAGCAGTTCTTC. This sequence encodes CTSSQDYVEAITYNEQFF. J is TRBJ2-1 and V is TRBV1; the table's D call, TRBD2, has no DNA check behind it. TRBV1 is a recognized pseudogene. This CDR3 has 18 residues.

The V gene is TRBV11-2, the J gene TRBJ1-1; no firm D call. There are 13 residues in the CDR3. From germline, CDR1 is SGHAT and CDR2 FQNNGV. Trimming left V 2 bases short and J 6 bases short, with 10 bases between. CDR3 DNA sequence: TGTGCCAGCAGCTTAATCGTGGGCTCTGAAGCTTTCTTT. Amino acid sequence: CASSLIVGSEAFF.

This clone was detected a few times. This chain joins TRBV7-2 and TRBJ2-2, with TRBD2 as a possible D gene (6 bases). The CDR3 consists of 16 residues. The germline V gene encodes CDR1 SGHTA and CDR2 FQGNSA. The ends were cut back, 4 bases at V and 6 bases at J, with 18 bases in the middle. The CDR3 spells CASSSFAGWGAGELFF. The CDR3 DNA reads as TGTGCCAGCAGCTCATTTGCGGGATGGGGCGCCGGGGAGCTGTTTTTT.